The 16 T cell receptor beta chains given below trace back to one sample, sequenced in a study of T cell repertoires in ileal Crohn's disease. Time point meaning: neoterminal ileum biopsy at postoperative endoscopy, about 6 months after surgery. Generated by immunoSEQ multiplex PCR, the TCRdb table keeps only in-frame clones and is missing some. The top ten clones hold 4.2% of a sample with roughly 17,000 clones, more than 65% of them seen once. Input material: ileal tissue. The receptors stem from an adult with Crohn's disease.

The chain carries TRBV6-6 and TRBJ2-1, with 15 bases that match TRBD2. Trimming cost V 8 bases and J 7 bases; bases outside gene matches: 6. The CDR3 is 15 residues long. Germline CDR1 is MNHNY and CDR2 is SVGAGI (reference sequence). Written as DNA, the CDR3 is TGTGCCAGCGCCCGGACTAGCGGGGGGGCAAATGAGCAGTTCTTC. It codes for CASARTSGGANEQFF.

CDR3 nucleotides: TGTGCCATCAGTGAATCGGTTTACACTGAAGCTTTCTTT. Its protein product is CAISESVYTEAFF. The chain combines TRBV10-3 with TRBJ1-1; no reliable D call. Germline V gene data show CDR1 as ENHRY and CDR2 as SYGVKD. The germline V and J ends were trimmed by 3 bases and 3 bases, with 8 bases remaining between them. The CDR3 runs to 13 residues.

V and J are TRBV9 and TRBJ2-7; 8 positions agree with TRBD1. The V and J ends lost 4 bases and 6 bases, in that order; junction bases with no gene match: 6. Germline values: CDR1 SGDLS, CDR2 YYNGEE. This CDR3 has 13 amino acids. The CDR3 nucleotides are TGTGCCAGCAGCCCCAACACAGGGGGCGAGCAGTACTTC. Translation: CASSPNTGGEQYF.

V gene TRBV6-6 combines with J gene TRBJ2-6; TRBD1 agrees at 7 bases. The CDR3 has 15 residues. Germline lookup yields CDR1 MNHNY and CDR2 SVGAGI (reference sequence). Germline trimming cut 10 bases from V and 0 bases from J; bases unmatched to any gene: 6. The DNA for the CDR3 is TGTGCCACCACGGACAGGCTCTCTGGGGCCAACGTCCTGACTTTC. This encodes CATTDRLSGANVLTF.

This sequence joins TRBV11-2 and TRBJ2-1; perhaps TRBD2 as D (6 bases). The germline CDR1 and CDR2 sequences are SGHAT and FQNNGV. Trimming cost V 5 bases and J 1 base, with 15 bases left between them. The CDR3 extends over 16 amino acids. DNA for the CDR3: TGTGCCAGCAGCCCCCCGGGACTGAAATCCTACAATGAGCAGTTCTTC. This codes for CASSPPGLKSYNEQFF.

The rearrangement joins TRBV25-1 to TRBJ1-1; no clear D gene. CDR3 size: 13 residues. The germline CDR1 and CDR2 sequences are MGHDK and SYGVNS. Trimming stripped 1 base from V and 5 bases from J, with 8 bases between. This CDR3 reads CASSESGATEAFF. In nucleotides, the CDR3 is TGTGCCAGCAGTGAATCGGGAGCTACTGAAGCTTTCTTT.

The chain carries TRBV27 and TRBJ1-5; a weak D match, TRBD1 (5 bases). V shed 5 bases and J shed 1 base, with 9 bases lying between them. The CDR3 has 14 residues. Per the germline V gene, CDR1 is MNHEY and CDR2 is SMNVEV (reference sequence). The CDR3: CASSIRGSNQPQHF. In nucleotides, the CDR3 is TGTGCCAGCAGTATTCGGGGGAGCAATCAGCCCCAGCATTTT.

The CDR3 reads CAWRGQGSNQPQHF. The CDR3 nucleotides are TGTGCCTGGAGGGGACAGGGGAGCAATCAGCCCCAGCATTTT. This sequence joins TRBV30 and TRBJ1-5; the match to TRBD1 covers 10 bases. This CDR3 comprises 14 residues. Trimming took 3 bases from V and 1 from J; bases not matched to a gene: 0. The germline gives CDR1 GTSNPN, CDR2 SVGIG (reference sequence).

This chain connects TRBV7-2 to TRBJ1-2, with a possible D match to TRBD1 (6 bases). This CDR3 comprises 14 residues. Per the germline V gene, CDR1 is SGHTA and CDR2 is FQGNSA. V was cut by 4 bases and J by 8 bases, with 17 bases left in between. This CDR3 is CASSSRGGLLGYTF. In DNA, the CDR3 is TGTGCCAGCAGCTCGAGGGGGGGCCTCCTCGGCTACACCTTC.

Only one count was recorded for this clone. V is TRBV5-1 and J is TRBJ2-7, with D uncertain. The ends were cut back, 0 bases at V and 3 bases at J, with 16 bases in the middle. Looked up from germline, CDR1 is SGHRS and CDR2 is YFSETQ. The CDR3 extends over 16 amino acids. CDR3 bases: TGCGCCAGCAGCTTGGGGTTCAGCGAGGCCAACTACGAGCAGTACTTC. Residues: CASSLGFSEANYEQYF.

This clone was recorded a few times. CDR3 sequence reads: CAISRGQSYGNTIYF. Written as DNA, the CDR3 is TGTGCCATCAGTAGGGGACAGTCGTATGGAAACACCATATATTTT. The V call is TRBV10-3, the J call TRBJ1-3; TRBD1 agrees at 7 bases. Germline assignment: CDR1 ENHRY and CDR2 SYGVKD. The CDR3 has 15 amino acids. The trim removed 5 bases at V and 3 bases at J, leaving 7 bases unmatched.

V and J are TRBV5-1 and TRBJ2-7, with a tentative D call TRBD1 (6 bases). The CDR3 is made up of 16 amino acids. Trimming removed 1 base from V and 3 bases from J, with 17 bases in between. Germline V gives CDR1 SGHRS, CDR2 YFSETQ. The DNA for the CDR3 is TGCGCCAGCAGCTTGATATTAGGGCAGGGGATCTACGAGCAGTACTTC. It specifies CASSLILGQGIYEQYF.

The V gene is TRBV16, the J gene TRBJ2-2, with 7 nucleotides matching TRBD1. Trimming cost V 8 bases and J 0 bases; bases outside gene matches: 9. There are 16 residues in the CDR3. The germline CDR1 and CDR2 sequences are KGHSY and FQNENV. In DNA form, the CDR3 reads TGTGCCAGCGGTAACAGGGGTTCTTCGAACACCGGGGAGCTGTTTTTT. Translation gives CASGNRGSSNTGELFF.

This clone occurred a few times. The DNA for the CDR3 is TGTGCCAGCTCAATGGTACAGGGGAGGTACGAGCAGTACTTC. As protein: CASSMVQGRYEQYF. This chain links TRBV18 with TRBJ2-7; D may be TRBD1 (7 bases). The CDR3 has 14 residues. Germline CDR1 KGHSH, CDR2 LQKENI. The V and J ends lost 5 bases and 4 bases respectively, with 15 bases between them.

This clone was observed a handful of times. Here the CDR3 reads CASSPNSVYGRLNTEAFF. CDR3 coding DNA: TGTGCCAGCTCACCAAATTCGGTTTATGGCAGGCTGAACACTGAAGCTTTCTTT. V usage is TRBV18 and J usage is TRBJ1-1; no firm D call. CDR1 and CDR2 from the germline V gene are KGHSH and LQKENI. This CDR3 comprises 18 residues. Trimming took 2 bases from V and 0 from J, leaving 19 bases between them.

The chain employs TRBV9 and TRBJ2-1; D perhaps matches TRBD2 (6 bases). This CDR3 is 11 amino acids long. The V and J ends lost 7 bases and 14 bases respectively, with 16 bases between them. Germline V gives CDR1 SGDLS, CDR2 YYNGEE. The CDR3 region has the DNA TGTGCCAGCGGTAGGCTAGCGAATAAGTTCTTC. Translating it yields CASGRLANKFF.